The 28 T cell receptor beta chains in this list originate from one sample, sequenced in a study of memory CD4+ T cells and cytomegalovirus serostatus. The sort gate was single viable CD3+CD4+CD8-CD45RO+ cells for memory CD4+ T cells. Sequencing was performed with immunoSEQ multiplex PCR; in TCRdb, only in-frame clones are kept and a portion is missing. Of 45,000 to 70,000 clones in the sample, 82% were seen once. Sequencing input: memory CD4+ T cells from blood. The receptors were sampled from an adult in good health and CMV-seronegative. Some clones in this sample may be carry-over from other donors' samples.

The V and J genes are TRBV9 and TRBJ2-3; TRBD1 or TRBD2 may be the D gene (5 bases each). Trimming shortened V by 4 bases and J by 0 bases, and 9 bases separated the two germline ends. The CDR3 consists of 14 residues. Germline CDR1 and CDR2: SGDLS and YYNGEE. The CDR3 DNA sequence: TGTGCCAGCAGCCCCTGGGACAGCACAGATACGCAGTATTTT. Translated, it gives CASSPWDSTDTQYF. Variable domain in full (rest from reference TRBV9 and TRBJ2-3): DSGVTQTPKHLITATGQRVTLRCSPRSGDLSVYWYQQSLDQGLQFLIQYYNGEERAKGNILERFSAQQFPDLHSELNLSSLELGDSALYFCASSPWDSTDTQYFGPGTRLTVL.

This clone was recorded a few times. The chain uses TRBV14 and TRBJ1-1; 7 positions match TRBD1. The V and J ends lost 6 bases and 3 bases, in that order; junction bases with no gene match: 10. Per germline, CDR1 SGHDN and CDR2 FVKESK. CDR3 length equals 15 residues. The CDR3 DNA sequence: TGTGCCAGCAGTTACAGGGGTTTGAGGGACACTGAAGCTTTCTTT. It translates to CASSYRGLRDTEAFF.

The chain carries TRBV29-1 and TRBJ2-7, with TRBD2 matching over 7 bases. J gave up 2 bases and V 7 bases, and 11 bases lay outside the gene matches. The CDR3 is 14 amino acids. Germline V CDR1 and CDR2: SQVTM, ANQGSEA. The CDR3 here is CSGILAVPPYEQYF. The CDR3, as DNA: TGCAGCGGAATCCTAGCGGTCCCTCCCTACGAGCAGTACTTC.

The chain has TRBV6-5 and TRBJ2-5; D remains ambiguous. The CDR3 runs 14 residues. V was pared by 3 bases and J by 0 bases, with 8 bases between. The germline CDR1 and CDR2 sequences are MNHEY and SVGAGI. The chain's CDR3 is CASSYGGNQETQYF. The CDR3 DNA reads as TGTGCCAGCAGTTATGGTGGGAACCAAGAGACCCAGTACTTC.

The J gene is TRBJ2-7, the V gene TRBV11-2, with TRBD1 identical over 10 bases. CDR1 and CDR2 (germline): SGHAT, FQNNGV. The CDR3 contains 14 residues. The V and J ends lost 6 bases and 4 bases, in that order; junction bases with no gene match: 6. This CDR3 is CASSRTGGNYEQYF. In nucleotides, the CDR3 is TGTGCCAGCAGTCGGACAGGGGGAAATTACGAGCAGTACTTC. Full variable domain (rest looked up from reference TRBV11-2 and TRBJ2-7): EAGVAQSPRYKIIEKRQSVAFWCNPISGHATLYWYQQILGQGPKLLIQFQNNGVVDDSQLPKDRFSAERLKGVDSTLKIQPAKLEDSAVYLCASSRTGGNYEQYFGPGTRLTVT.

CDR3 coding DNA: TGTGCCAGCAGCGTACTATTAGCGGGGGAGCAGTTCTTC. Its translation is CASSVLLAGEQFF. J is TRBJ2-1 and V is TRBV9, with 8 bases aligning to TRBD2. Germline values: CDR1 SGDLS, CDR2 YYNGEE. Germline trimming cut 1 base from V and 10 bases from J; bases unmatched to any gene: 4. The CDR3 is made up of 13 amino acids.

The chain uses TRBV7-3 and TRBJ2-7; 7 bases are shared with TRBD2. The CDR3 spans 14 residues. Losses at the gene ends were 3 bases for V and 5 bases for J; bases not matched to a gene: 7. The germline V gene encodes CDR1 SGHTA and CDR2 FQGTGA. The CDR3 is CASSLGGSSNEQYF. The CDR3 DNA reads as TGTGCCAGCAGCTTGGGCGGGAGCTCGAACGAGCAGTACTTC.

The CDR3: CASSSKGTSSTGELFF. As DNA, the CDR3 is TGCGCCAGCAGCTCGAAGGGGACCTCGAGCACCGGGGAGCTGTTTTTT. The V call is TRBV5-1, the J call TRBJ2-2, with D perhaps assigned TRBD1 or TRBD2 (5 bases each). The germline V and J ends were trimmed by 3 bases and 4 bases, with 16 bases remaining between them. The CDR3 has 16 residues. In germline, CDR1 is SGHRS, CDR2 YFSETQ.

The rearrangement joins TRBV23-1 to TRBJ2-7; TRBD1 matches 7 bases. TRBV23-1 is identified as an open reading frame with a role that is uncertain. The J segment lost 6 bases and the V segment lost 4 bases, leaving 9 bases of the junction unmatched. The CDR3 is made up of 14 amino acids. DNA of the CDR3: TGCGCCAGCAGTCCTCCCCACCGACAGGGCGAGCAGTACTTC. This gives the protein CASSPPHRQGEQYF.

The chain couples TRBV11-2 to TRBJ1-3, with D possibly matching TRBD1 (5 bases). The germline V gene encodes CDR1 SGHAT and CDR2 FQNNGV. Trimming stripped 1 base from V and 11 bases from J, with 9 bases between. This CDR3 has 12 residues. CDR3 region: CASSLAGNAIYF. The CDR3 nucleotides read TGTGCCAGCAGCTTAGCAGGGAATGCCATATATTTT.

This clone was seen a handful of times. The genes are TRBV15 and TRBJ2-3, with 7 bases matching TRBD2. The CDR3 spans 19 residues. The trim removed 3 bases at V and 0 bases at J, leaving 15 bases unmatched. In germline, CDR1 is LNHNV, CDR2 YYDKDF (reference sequence). CDR3 DNA: TGTGCCACCAGCAGCCCCCAAGGACTAGTCCCCCTTAGCACAGATACGCAGTATTTT. It codes for CATSSPQGLVPLSTDTQYF.

V usage is TRBV6-5 and J usage is TRBJ1-4; no reliable D call. The CDR3 consists of 14 residues. Trimming took 8 bases from V and 2 from J, leaving 12 bases between them. Germline V gives CDR1 MNHEY, CDR2 SVGAGI. CDR3 sequence (DNA): TGTGCCAGCGGGTATAGGGTCACTAATGAAAAACTGTTTTTT. Translated, it gives CASGYRVTNEKLFF.

V and J are TRBV5-1 and TRBJ2-7; 12 bases are shared with TRBD2. Germline V lookup: CDR1 SGHRS, CDR2 YFSETQ. The CDR3 sequence is 16 residues long. V lost 0 bases and J lost 6; bases outside the gene matches: 7. CDR3 sequence (DNA): TGCGCCAGCAGCTTGGCCCAGTCGACTAGCGGGAGCGAGCAGTACTTC. Translating gives CASSLAQSTSGSEQYF.

The V and J genes are TRBV5-4 and TRBJ2-7; the D is unclear. The CDR3 runs 13 residues. Between the trimmed V and J ends, which lost 0 bases and 4 bases, there was a span of 8 bases. Germline-derived CDR1 and CDR2 are SGHNT and YYREEE (reference sequence). Written as DNA, the CDR3 is TGTGCCAGCAGCTTGGGGCAGGATTACGAGCAGTACTTC. Translating gives CASSLGQDYEQYF.

This chain joins TRBV30 and TRBJ2-5, with 13 bases aligning to TRBD2. This CDR3 comprises 16 residues. From germline, CDR1 is GTSNPN and CDR2 SVGIG (reference sequence). J was trimmed by 1 base and V by 2 bases; bases with no gene match: 4. CDR3 sequence (DNA): TGTGCCTGGAGTCTCGGACTAGCGGGAGCCCAAGAGACCCAGTACTTC. It encodes CAWSLGLAGAQETQYF.

The J gene is TRBJ1-1, the V gene TRBV28; 10 positions agree with TRBD1. CDR3 length: 15 amino acids. V was clipped by 5 bases and J by 3 bases; unmatched bases: 6. The germline V gene has CDR1 MDHEN and CDR2 SYDVKM. The CDR3 DNA sequence: TGTGCCAGCAGTCCTCGACAGGGGGCGGACACTGAAGCTTTCTTT. It yields the protein CASSPRQGADTEAFF. Filled out from reference TRBV28 and TRBJ1-1, the complete variable domain reads DVKVTQSSRYLVKRTGEKVFLECVQDMDHENMFWYRQDPGLGLRLIYFSYDVKMKEKGDIPEGYSVSREKKERFSLILESASTNQTSMYLCASSPRQGADTEAFFGQGTRLTVV.

This chain joins TRBV7-3 and TRBJ2-7, with 8 bases identical to TRBD1. This CDR3 has 13 amino acids. Germline V gives CDR1 SGHTA, CDR2 FQGTGA. V shed 5 bases and J 6 bases; nucleotides not matched to a gene: 6. Here the CDR3 reads CASSRQGAGEQYF. The CDR3 DNA is TGTGCCAGCAGCCGGCAGGGGGCGGGCGAGCAGTACTTC.

The chain recombines TRBV11-2 with TRBJ2-1; D gene ambiguous. The CDR3 extends over 13 amino acids. Germline V gives CDR1 SGHAT, CDR2 FQNNGV. V shed 5 bases and J shed 7 bases, with 12 bases lying between them. The CDR3 DNA follows: TGTGCCAGCAGCCCTTTCGTTGTTAATGAGCAGTTCTTC. Residues: CASSPFVVNEQFF.

The chain carries TRBV5-6 and TRBJ1-4; unclear D gene. Germline values: CDR1 SGHDT, CDR2 YYEEEE. Deletions cut 2 bases from V and 0 bases from J, with 8 bases between. There are 15 residues in the CDR3. CDR3 in amino acids: CASSFKTTTNEKLFF. Written as DNA, the CDR3 is TGTGCCAGCAGCTTTAAAACAACAACTAATGAAAAACTGTTTTTT.

This rearrangement joins TRBV5-3 to TRBJ1-5; a weak D match, TRBD1 (6 bases). TRBV5-3 is noted as an ORF with a role that remains uncertain. The CDR3 length is 17 residues. The V and J ends lost 4 bases and 1 base respectively, with 18 bases between them. Here the CDR3 reads CARSLPSRGRSNQPQHF. In nucleotides, the CDR3 is TGTGCCAGAAGCCTACCGAGCAGGGGTCGAAGCAATCAGCCCCAGCATTTT.

The rearrangement joins TRBV30 to TRBJ2-3; 7 positions match TRBD2. J gave up 4 bases and V 0 bases, and 13 bases lay outside the gene matches. CDR1 and CDR2 (germline): GTSNPN, SVGIG (reference sequence). The CDR3 covers 17 residues. CDR3 region: CAWSVLGVGAGSDTQYF. The CDR3 bases are TGTGCCTGGAGTGTACTTGGGGTTGGAGCGGGGTCAGATACGCAGTATTTT.

This clone was detected only once. The rearrangement joins TRBV7-2 to TRBJ2-7, with D possibly TRBD1 on 5 matching bases. V was trimmed by 4 bases and J by 12 bases, leaving 22 bases between them. CDR1 is SGHTA and CDR2 is FQGNSA in the germline V gene. This CDR3 region has 14 residues. CDR3 coding DNA: TGTGCCAGCAGCTCTCATGGGGCCTACTCTACGACGTACTTC. Translation: CASSSHGAYSTTYF.

This rearrangement joins TRBV7-9 to TRBJ2-1, with D unclear. The CDR3 contains 12 residues. Germline V gene sequence: CDR1 SEHNR, CDR2 FQNEAQ (reference sequence). Trimming removed 1 base from V and 7 bases from J, with 5 bases in between. The DNA of the CDR3 is TGTGCCAGCAGCTTAGAGATGAATGAGCAGTTCTTC. Translating gives CASSLEMNEQFF.

The rearrangement links TRBV29-1 to TRBJ1-2; TRBD1 aligns across 8 bases. This CDR3 contains 14 residues. The junction had 6 bases not matched to a gene; V was cut back by 2 bases and J by 4 bases. Germline V gene lookup returns CDR1 SQVTM and CDR2 ANQGSEA. The CDR3 region has the DNA TGCAGCGTTGAATCAGGGGGCGCGGGCTATGGCTACACCTTC. Its translation is CSVESGGAGYGYTF. Supplemented by reference TRBV29-1 and TRBJ1-2, the full variable domain reads SAVISQKPSRDICQRGTSLTIQCQVDSQVTMMFWYRQQPGQSLTLIATANQGSEATYESGFVIDKFPISRPNLTFSTLTVSNMSPEDSSIYLCSVESGGAGYGYTFGSGTRLTVV.

CDR3 region: CASSFYPGTGRSGANVLTF. The CDR3 DNA reads TGTGCCAGCAGCTTCTACCCCGGGACAGGGCGCTCTGGGGCCAACGTCCTGACTTTC. V and J are TRBV5-4 and TRBJ2-6; the match to TRBD1 covers 9 bases. The ends lost 2 bases at V and 0 bases at J; junction bases unmatched: 9. The CDR3 extends over 19 amino acids. CDR1 is SGHNT and CDR2 is YYREEE in the germline V gene (reference sequence).

This chain uses TRBV5-1 with TRBJ1-3; 8 nucleotides align to TRBD1. The CDR3 extends over 16 amino acids. V lost 4 bases and J lost 0; bases outside the gene matches: 6. The germline V gene encodes CDR1 SGHRS and CDR2 YFSETQ. CDR3 sequence: CASSREGQASGNTIYF. CDR3 bases: TGCGCCAGCAGCCGGGAGGGACAGGCCTCTGGAAACACCATATATTTT.

The chain has TRBV4-2 and TRBJ2-3; TRBD2 aligns across 11 bases. Germline V gene lookup returns CDR1 LGHNA and CDR2 YNFKEQ. The junction had 10 bases not matched to a gene; V was cut back by 1 base and J by 4 bases. The CDR3 length is 18 residues. CDR3 protein: CASSQGRNSGRASDTQYF. As DNA, the CDR3 is TGTGCCAGCAGCCAAGGAAGAAATAGCGGGAGGGCCTCAGATACGCAGTATTTT.

The chain is built from TRBV27 and TRBJ2-1; no reliable D call. Between the trimmed V and J ends, which lost 2 bases and 1 base, there was a span of 12 bases. This CDR3 region has 16 residues. Looked up from germline, CDR1 is MNHEY and CDR2 is SMNVEV (reference sequence). The CDR3 nucleotides read TGTGCCAGCAGTTTACCATCCAGCATATCCTACAATGAGCAGTTCTTC. Its translation is CASSLPSSISYNEQFF.